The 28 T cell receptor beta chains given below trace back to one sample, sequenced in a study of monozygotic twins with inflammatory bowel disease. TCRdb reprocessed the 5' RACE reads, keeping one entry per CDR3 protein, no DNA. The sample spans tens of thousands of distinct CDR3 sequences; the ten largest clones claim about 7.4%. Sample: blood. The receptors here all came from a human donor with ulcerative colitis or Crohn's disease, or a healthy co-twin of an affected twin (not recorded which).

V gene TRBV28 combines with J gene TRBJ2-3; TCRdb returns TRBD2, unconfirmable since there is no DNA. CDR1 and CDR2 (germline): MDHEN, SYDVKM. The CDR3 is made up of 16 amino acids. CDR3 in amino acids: CASRIGGAFPTDTQYF.

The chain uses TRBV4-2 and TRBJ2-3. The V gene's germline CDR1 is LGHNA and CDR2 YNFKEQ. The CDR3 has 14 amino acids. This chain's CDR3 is CASSQDIRTDTQYF.

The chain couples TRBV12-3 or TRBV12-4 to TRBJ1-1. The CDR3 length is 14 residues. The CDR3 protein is CASSSSLWNGEAFF.

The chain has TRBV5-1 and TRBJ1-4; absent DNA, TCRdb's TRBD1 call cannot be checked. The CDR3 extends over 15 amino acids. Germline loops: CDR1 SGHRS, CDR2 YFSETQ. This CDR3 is CASTQGTAVNEKLFF.

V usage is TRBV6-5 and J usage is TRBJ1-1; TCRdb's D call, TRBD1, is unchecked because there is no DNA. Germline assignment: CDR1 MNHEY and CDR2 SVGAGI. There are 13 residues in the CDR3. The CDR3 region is CASSLRGSAEAFF.

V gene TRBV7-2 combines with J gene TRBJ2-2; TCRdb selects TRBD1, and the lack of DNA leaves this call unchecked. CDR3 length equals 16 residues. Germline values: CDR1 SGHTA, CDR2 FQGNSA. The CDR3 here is CASSPRPGQNTGELFF.

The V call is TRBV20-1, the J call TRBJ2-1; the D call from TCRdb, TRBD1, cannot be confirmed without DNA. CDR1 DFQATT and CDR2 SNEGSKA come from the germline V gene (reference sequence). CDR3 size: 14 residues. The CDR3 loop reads CSARRAGSNNEQFF.

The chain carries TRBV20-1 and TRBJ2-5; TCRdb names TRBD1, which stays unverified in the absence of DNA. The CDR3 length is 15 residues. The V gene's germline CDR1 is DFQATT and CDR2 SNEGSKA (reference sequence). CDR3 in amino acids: CSARPPGGGGETQYF.

The CDR3 protein is CASSLVGDNNEQFF. The genes are TRBV7-6 and TRBJ2-1. The CDR3 covers 14 residues. CDR1 and CDR2 (germline): SGHVS, FNYEAQ. Full variable domain (remainder filled in from reference TRBV7-6 and TRBJ2-1): GAGVSQSPRYKVTKRGQDVALRCDPISGHVSLYWYRQALGQGPEFLTYFNYEAQQDKSGLPNDRFSAERPEGSISTLTIQRTEQRDSAMYRCASSLVGDNNEQFFGPGTRLTVL.

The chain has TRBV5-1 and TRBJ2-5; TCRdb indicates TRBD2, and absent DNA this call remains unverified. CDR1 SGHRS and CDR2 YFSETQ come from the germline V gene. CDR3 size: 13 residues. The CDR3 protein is CASSRGIQETQYF.

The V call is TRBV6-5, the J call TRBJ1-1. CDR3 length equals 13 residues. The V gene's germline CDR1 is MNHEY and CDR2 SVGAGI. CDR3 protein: CASSNGARAEAFF.

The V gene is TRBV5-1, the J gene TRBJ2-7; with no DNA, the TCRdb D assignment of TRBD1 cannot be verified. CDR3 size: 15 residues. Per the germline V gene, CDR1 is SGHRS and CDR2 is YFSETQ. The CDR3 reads CASSLTGQLFYEQYF.

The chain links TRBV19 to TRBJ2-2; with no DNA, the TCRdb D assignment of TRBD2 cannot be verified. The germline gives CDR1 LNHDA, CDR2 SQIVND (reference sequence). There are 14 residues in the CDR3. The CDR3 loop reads CASMGGTYTGELFF.

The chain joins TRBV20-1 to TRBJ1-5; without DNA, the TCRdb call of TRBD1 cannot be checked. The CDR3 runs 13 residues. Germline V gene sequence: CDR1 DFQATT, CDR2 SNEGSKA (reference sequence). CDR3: CSAWGVSNQPQHF.

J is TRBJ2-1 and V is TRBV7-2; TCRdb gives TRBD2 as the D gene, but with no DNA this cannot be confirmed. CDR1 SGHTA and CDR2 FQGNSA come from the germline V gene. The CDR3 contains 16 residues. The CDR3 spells CASSQPTSGARNEQFF.

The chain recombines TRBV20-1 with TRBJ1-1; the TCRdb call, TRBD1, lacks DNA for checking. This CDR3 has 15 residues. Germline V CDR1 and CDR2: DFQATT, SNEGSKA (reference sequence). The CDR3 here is CSARDGQAGNTEAFF.

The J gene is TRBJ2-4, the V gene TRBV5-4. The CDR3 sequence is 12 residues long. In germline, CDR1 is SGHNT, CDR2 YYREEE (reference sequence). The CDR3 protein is CASSLEENIQYF.

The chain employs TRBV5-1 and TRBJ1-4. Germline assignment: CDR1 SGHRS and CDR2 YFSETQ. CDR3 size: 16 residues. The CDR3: CASSFSYRSPNEKLFF. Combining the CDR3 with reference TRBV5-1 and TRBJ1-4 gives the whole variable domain KAGVTQTPRYLIKTRGQQVTLSCSPISGHRSVSWYQQTPGQGLQFLFEYFSETQRNKGNFPGRFSGRQFSNSRSEMNVSTLELGDSALYLCASSFSYRSPNEKLFFGSGTQLSVL.

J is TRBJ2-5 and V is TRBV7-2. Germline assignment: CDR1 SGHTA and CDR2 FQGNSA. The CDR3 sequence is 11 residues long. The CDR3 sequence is CASSLPETQYF.

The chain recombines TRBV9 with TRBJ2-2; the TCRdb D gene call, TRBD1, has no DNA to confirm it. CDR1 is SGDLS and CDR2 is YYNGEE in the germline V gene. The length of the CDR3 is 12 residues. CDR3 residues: CASSRGVGELFF.

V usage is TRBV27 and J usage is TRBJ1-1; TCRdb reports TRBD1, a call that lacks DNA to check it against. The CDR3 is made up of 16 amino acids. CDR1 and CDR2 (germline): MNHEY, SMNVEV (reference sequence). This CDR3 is CASSPWGTGKNTEAFF.

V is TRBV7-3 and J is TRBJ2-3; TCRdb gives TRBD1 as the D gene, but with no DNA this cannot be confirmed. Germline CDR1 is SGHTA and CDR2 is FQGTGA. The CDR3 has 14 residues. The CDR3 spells CASSPGRGADTQYF.

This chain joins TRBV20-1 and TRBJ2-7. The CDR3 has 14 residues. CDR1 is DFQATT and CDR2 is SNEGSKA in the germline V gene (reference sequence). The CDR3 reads CSATRHSPTYEQYF.

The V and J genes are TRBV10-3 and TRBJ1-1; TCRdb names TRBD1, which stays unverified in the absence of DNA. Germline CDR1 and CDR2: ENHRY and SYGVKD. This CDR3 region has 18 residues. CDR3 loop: CAISESLDRAFRDTEAFF.

The CDR3 reads CASSLTTGGYEQYF. This sequence joins TRBV28 and TRBJ2-7; TCRdb reports TRBD1, a call that lacks DNA to check it against. Per germline, CDR1 MDHEN and CDR2 SYDVKM. The CDR3 runs 14 residues. The full variable domain, completed using reference TRBV28 and TRBJ2-7, is DVKVTQSSRYLVKRTGEKVFLECVQDMDHENMFWYRQDPGLGLRLIYFSYDVKMKEKGDIPEGYSVSREKKERFSLILESASTNQTSMYLCASSLTTGGYEQYFGPGTRLTVT.

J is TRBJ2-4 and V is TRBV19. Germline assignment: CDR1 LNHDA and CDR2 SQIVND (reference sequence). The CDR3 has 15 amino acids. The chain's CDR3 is CASSRGGVAKNIQYF. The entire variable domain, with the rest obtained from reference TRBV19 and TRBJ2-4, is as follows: DGGITQSPKYLFRKEGQNVTLSCEQNLNHDAMYWYRQDPGQGLRLIYYSQIVNDFQKGDIAEGYSVSREKKESFPLTVTSAQKNPTAFYLCASSRGGVAKNIQYFGAGTRLSVL.

CDR3 residues: CASSQSTDTQYF. The chain recombines TRBV5-1 with TRBJ2-3. Germline CDR1 is SGHRS and CDR2 is YFSETQ. The CDR3 runs to 12 residues.

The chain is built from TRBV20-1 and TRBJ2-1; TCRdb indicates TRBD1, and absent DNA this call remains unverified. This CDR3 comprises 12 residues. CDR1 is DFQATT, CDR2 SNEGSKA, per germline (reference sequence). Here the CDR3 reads CSAGMGTVQQFF.